This passage covers 20 T cell receptor beta chains from one sample sequenced in a study of immune evolution from preneoplasia to lung adenocarcinoma. Produced via immunoSEQ multiplex PCR; TCRdb's table is partial and in-frame only. The table records about 9,600 clones, almost 90% of them present only once. The sequenced sample was FFPE invasive lung adenocarcinoma tissue. The source is a person aged 65-85 years with invasive lung adenocarcinoma.

This clone was detected once. The chain recombines TRBV10-2 with TRBJ1-4; no firm D call. Germline assignment: CDR1 WSHSY and CDR2 SAAADI. V gave up 1 base and J gave up 1 base, with 10 bases separating them. The CDR3 consists of 16 residues. CDR3 protein: CASSEFRPLTNEKLFF. The CDR3 coding sequence is TGCGCCAGCAGTGAGTTCAGACCCCTAACTAATGAAAAACTGTTTTTT.

This clone appeared a single time. The chain recombines TRBV7-2 with TRBJ1-4; D gene unclear. The V gene lost 6 bases and the J gene lost 3 bases, with 8 bases spanning the gap. Per the germline V gene, CDR1 is SGHTA and CDR2 is FQGNSA. The CDR3 contains 13 residues. In DNA, the CDR3 is TGTGCCAGCAGTAGGGCTTCTAATGAAAAACTGTTTTTT. As protein: CASSRASNEKLFF.

The chain recombines TRBV5-4 with TRBJ2-3, with a possible D match to TRBD2 (5 bases). The V end was cut by 7 bases, the J end by 0 bases, with 15 bases between. The CDR3 is 15 residues long. CDR1 is SGHNT and CDR2 is YYREEE in the germline V gene (reference sequence). For the CDR3, the DNA is TGTGCCAGCTCAATGGTGGGAGCTAGCACAGATACGCAGTATTTT. This translates into CASSMVGASTDTQYF. Full variable domain (rest looked up from reference TRBV5-4 and TRBJ2-3): ETGVTQSPTHLIKTRGQQVTLRCSSQSGHNTVSWYQQALGQGPQFIFQYYREEENGRGNFPPRFSGLQFPNYSSELNVNALELDDSALYLCASSMVGASTDTQYFGPGTRLTVL.

This clone showed up just once. This chain uses TRBV6-6 with TRBJ2-3; D possibly corresponds to TRBD2 (6 bases). Germline values: CDR1 MNHNY, CDR2 SVGAGI (reference sequence). The CDR3 has 14 amino acids. The V and J ends lost 6 bases and 5 bases respectively, with 15 bases between them. CDR3 region: CASSRDLGGDTQYF. In DNA, the CDR3 is TGTGCCAGCAGCCGGGACTTGGGCGGAGATACGCAGTATTTT.

The V gene is TRBV9, the J gene TRBJ1-2, with D perhaps TRBD1 (6 bases). CDR3 size: 13 residues. CDR1 SGDLS and CDR2 YYNGEE come from the germline V gene. The V gene lost 4 bases and the J gene lost 5 bases, with 12 bases spanning the gap. CDR3 amino acids: CASSPQGRYGYTF. The CDR3 coding sequence is TGTGCCAGCAGCCCGCAGGGGAGGTATGGCTACACCTTC.

This chain connects TRBV4-1 to TRBJ1-2, with 8 bases identical to TRBD1. The CDR3 is 15 residues long. Unmatched junction bases numbered 4, after V lost 1 base and J lost 3 bases. From germline, CDR1 is MGHRA and CDR2 YSYEKL. The CDR3 sequence: CASSQGRQGHYGYTF. Here the CDR3 DNA reads TGCGCCAGCAGCCAAGGAAGACAGGGGCACTATGGCTACACCTTC.

The CDR3 DNA reads as TGTGCCAGCAGCTTGTGGGAGAGCAATCAGCCCCAGCATTTT. This gives the protein CASSLWESNQPQHF. This chain uses TRBV5-6 with TRBJ1-5; D call uncertain. Germline lookup yields CDR1 SGHDT and CDR2 YYEEEE. This CDR3 contains 14 residues. Trimming shortened V by 1 base and J by 1 base, and 6 bases separated the two germline ends.

This chain connects TRBV5-3 to TRBJ2-3; D might be TRBD1 (5 bases). TRBV5-3 is designated an ORF whose function remains uncertain. Trimming cost V 4 bases and J 7 bases, with 13 bases left between them. CDR3 length equals 13 residues. Written as DNA, the CDR3 is TGTGCCAGAAGCATACCAGGGCGGAATACGCAGTATTTT. Amino acid sequence: CARSIPGRNTQYF.

The chain carries TRBV6-5 and TRBJ2-7; TRBD1 matches at 7 bases. CDR3 size: 14 residues. The junction had 11 bases not matched to a gene; V was cut back by 7 bases and J by 5 bases. Germline lookup yields CDR1 MNHEY and CDR2 SVGAGI. This CDR3 is CASNPTQGSHEQYF. The CDR3 nucleotides read TGTGCCAGCAATCCTACACAGGGGTCCCACGAGCAGTACTTC.

The gene calls are TRBV30 and TRBJ2-5; no clear D gene. CDR1 and CDR2 (germline): GTSNPN, SVGIG (reference sequence). The CDR3 covers 11 residues. Trimming cost V 4 bases and J 4 bases, with 7 bases left between them. The CDR3 nucleotides are TGTGCCTGGACCTTCCTAGAGACCCAGTACTTC. It translates to CAWTFLETQYF.

The rearrangement joins TRBV5-4 to TRBJ1-3; TRBD1 aligns across 8 bases. The junction had 10 bases not matched to a gene; V was cut back by 3 bases and J by 2 bases. The germline V gene has CDR1 SGHNT and CDR2 YYREEE (reference sequence). CDR3 length: 17 residues. This CDR3 is CASSSGQGVSAGNTIYF. In nucleotides, the CDR3 is TGTGCCAGCAGCTCCGGACAGGGAGTTTCAGCTGGAAACACCATATATTTT.

This chain uses TRBV11-3 with TRBJ1-4; unclear D gene. V lost 1 base and J lost 3, with 18 bases in between. The length of the CDR3 is 18 residues. CDR1 and CDR2 from the germline V gene are SGHNT and YENEEA. CDR3 nucleotides: TGTGCCAGCAGCTTAGTGTATGTTAAGGTCCGTTCTAATGAAAAACTGTTTTTT. Its translation is CASSLVYVKVRSNEKLFF. The full variable domain, with the rest looked up from reference TRBV11-3 and TRBJ1-4, is EAGVVQSPRYKIIEKKQPVAFWCNPISGHNTLYWYLQNLGQGPELLIRYENEEAVDDSQLPKDRFSAERLKGVDSTLKIQPAELGDSAVYLCASSLVYVKVRSNEKLFFGSGTQLSVL.

This clone was seen only a few times. The chain combines TRBV7-9 with TRBJ2-7, with D maybe TRBD1 (5 bases). Between the trimmed V and J ends, which lost 5 bases and 3 bases, there was a span of 8 bases. In germline, CDR1 is SEHNR, CDR2 FQNEAQ (reference sequence). This CDR3 region has 12 residues. Here the CDR3 DNA reads TGTGCCAGCAGCCCAGGGTTCTACGAGCAGTACTTC. The encoded protein is CASSPGFYEQYF.

This chain joins TRBV28 and TRBJ2-1; no reliable D call. The CDR3 length is 12 residues. Deletions cut 6 bases from V and 8 bases from J, with 11 bases between. Germline-derived CDR1 and CDR2 are MDHEN and SYDVKM. The CDR3, as DNA: TGTGCCAGCAGCCAGGCTCGGGATGAGCAGTTCTTC. Its translation: CASSQARDEQFF.

This chain uses TRBV5-6 with TRBJ1-4; D is unresolved. The ends were cut back, 6 bases at V and 8 bases at J, with 14 bases in the middle. The CDR3 length is 13 residues. Germline V gene sequence: CDR1 SGHDT, CDR2 YYEEEE. The CDR3 region has the DNA TGTGCCAGCACCCGGAGAGGAAGGGAAAAACTGTTTTTT. Amino acid sequence: CASTRRGREKLFF.

This chain joins TRBV6-5 and TRBJ2-7; D may be TRBD2 (6 bases). The ends were cut back, 7 bases at V and 3 bases at J, with 13 bases in the middle. CDR1 and CDR2 (germline): MNHEY, SVGAGI. The CDR3 spans 13 residues. The CDR3 DNA follows: TGTGCCAGCACCCAGCCCGGGGGCTACGAGCAGTACTTC. Translating gives CASTQPGGYEQYF.

V is TRBV5-1 and J is TRBJ2-7; D might be TRBD1 (6 bases). Trimming shortened V by 3 bases and J by 4 bases, and 14 bases separated the two germline ends. The CDR3 has 14 residues. Looked up from germline, CDR1 is SGHRS and CDR2 is YFSETQ. In DNA form, the CDR3 reads TGCGCCAGCAGCTCCTATACAGGGAGTTACGAGCAGTACTTC. This sequence encodes CASSSYTGSYEQYF.

The chain employs TRBV7-8 and TRBJ1-5, with 10 bases lining up with TRBD1. CDR1 is SGHVS and CDR2 is FQNEAQ in the germline V gene. The CDR3 is made up of 17 amino acids. V was clipped by 1 base and J by 0 bases; unmatched bases: 3. CDR3 protein: CASSLGGTGDSNQPQHF. In nucleotides, the CDR3 is TGTGCCAGCAGCTTAGGCGGGACAGGGGATAGCAATCAGCCCCAGCATTTT.

V gene TRBV29-1 combines with J gene TRBJ2-6; TRBD2 aligns across 11 bases. The CDR3 runs 17 residues. The V gene's germline CDR1 is SQVTM and CDR2 ANQGSEA. Losses at the gene ends were 3 bases for V and 1 base for J; bases not matched to a gene: 5. CDR3 loop: CSVENGTSGSGANVLTF. The DNA of the CDR3 is TGCAGCGTTGAGAACGGGACTAGCGGATCTGGGGCCAACGTCCTGACTTTC.

The genes are TRBV6-1 and TRBJ1-2; D not certain. Germline V lookup: CDR1 MNHNS, CDR2 SASEGT. This CDR3 region has 14 residues. With 3 bases removed from V and 5 bases from J, the gap between germline ends came to 13 bases. CDR3: CASSDGRREYGYTF. CDR3 nucleotides: TGTGCCAGCAGTGATGGACGGAGGGAGTATGGCTACACCTTC.